The next 2 T cell receptor beta chains were all read from a single sample in a study of breast tumors, draining lymph nodes, adjacent tissues. Axillary draining lymph nodes of breast cancer patients supplied the node samples. Via MiXCR, TCRdb re-called the multiplex PCR reads, giving one row per CDR3 protein. The sample includes under 300,000 distinct CDR3 sequences, under 35% of them seen just once. The sequencing input was axillary lymph node tissue. The receptors shown here come from a female donor with breast cancer. Some clones in this sample may be carry-over from other donors' samples.

This chain connects TRBV9 to TRBJ1-4; no clear D. The CDR3 extends over 16 amino acids. CDR1 and CDR2 (germline): SGDLS, YYNGEE. V lost 4 bases and J lost 3, with 16 bases in between. The CDR3 DNA reads TGTGCCAGCAGCTTCCGACCAGTGGGTTCTAATGAAAAACTGTTTTTT. Its translation is CASSFRPVGSNEKLFF.

This chain uses TRBV24-1 with TRBJ1-2; 10 bases are shared with TRBD1. CDR1 and CDR2 (germline): KGHDR, SFDVKD. The CDR3 spans 16 residues. V lost 1 base, J lost 7 bases, and 8 bases stayed unmatched. The CDR3 region is CATSDFGDRGKVGYTF. As DNA, the CDR3 is TGTGCCACCAGTGATTTTGGGGACAGGGGTAAAGTTGGCTACACCTTC.